This T cell receptor (beta chain) was sequenced in a study of T cell changes during pregnancy in multiple sclerosis. The CDR3 spans 13 residues. Germline loops: CDR1 SGHAT, CDR2 FQNNGV. V lost 3 bases and J lost 1, with 7 bases in between. Assay: immunoSEQ multiplex PCR; the TCRdb copy retains only in-frame clones and omits some. This sample carries roughly 28,000 clones, 90% to 95% of them seen once, and the ten largest clones take approximately 6%. The sequencing used CD8+ T cells from peripheral blood mononuclear cells, collected before pregnancy. The clonotype originates from a female donor with multiple sclerosis, enrolled in a pregnancy study. This chain links TRBV11-2 with TRBJ2-7; the D is unclear. The CDR3 DNA sequence: TGTGCCAGCAGCTTTGACAAATCCTACGAGCAGTACTTC. This sequence encodes CASSFDKSYEQYF.